Below are 29 T cell receptor beta chains sequenced from a single sample in a study of sequential checkpoint blockade in melanoma. The assay was immunoSEQ multiplex PCR, and TCRdb's table has in-frame clones only and misses some. Here the sample spans around 11,000 clones, approximately 82% being singletons. Treatment indicated: randomized to nivolumab then ipilimumab (arm A) or the reverse (arm B). The specimen comprised CD8+ T cells sorted from blood (inferred from file names), sampled from a patient given nivolumab and ipilimumab in sequence. All receptors derive from a human donor with melanoma.

J is TRBJ2-5 and V is TRBV29-1; 7 bases line up with TRBD1. The J call may be faulty, since TRBJ2-7 better matches the DNA end. Germline CDR1 reads SQVTM; CDR2 reads ANQGSEA. The CDR3 runs 14 residues. The DNA of the CDR3 is TGCAGCGTTATCGGACAGGAAATCTCCTACGAGCAGTACTTC. Translating gives CSVIGQEISYEQYF.

This clone was counted between two and nine times. V and J are TRBV19 and TRBJ2-6; 10 positions agree with TRBD2. This CDR3 comprises 19 residues. Trimming removed 4 bases from V and 0 bases from J; junction bases left unmatched: 9. The germline gives CDR1 LNHDA, CDR2 SQIVND (reference sequence). The CDR3, as DNA: TGTGCCAGTAGTACCTCCGGGACTAGCGTCGCCTCTGGGGCCAACGTCCTGACTTTC. Its protein product is CASSTSGTSVASGANVLTF.

This chain links TRBV19 with TRBJ2-3; 8 nucleotides line up with TRBD2. This CDR3 comprises 17 residues. Trimming at V came to 3 bases and at J to 3 bases, leaving 11 bases not matched to a gene. Germline loops: CDR1 LNHDA, CDR2 SQIVND (reference sequence). CDR3 in amino acids: CASSISMAGGNTDTQYF. In DNA form, the CDR3 reads TGTGCCAGTAGTATTTCAATGGCGGGAGGTAATACAGATACGCAGTATTTT.

This clone has more than one count but fewer than ten. The rearrangement uses TRBV28 and TRBJ2-2, with D maybe TRBD1 (6 bases). In germline, CDR1 is MDHEN, CDR2 SYDVKM. The germline V and J ends were trimmed by 9 bases and 1 base, with 12 bases remaining between them. CDR3 length: 14 residues. This chain's CDR3 is CASSGTLNTGELFF. The CDR3 nucleotides read TGTGCCAGTTCCGGGACATTGAACACCGGGGAGCTGTTTTTT.

This chain uses TRBV5-1 with TRBJ2-7, with 10 positions matching TRBD2. Trimming took 3 bases from V and 4 from J; bases not matched to a gene: 7. CDR3 size: 15 residues. Germline CDR1 is SGHRS and CDR2 is YFSETQ. The CDR3 DNA reads as TGCGCCAGCAGCTCAGCGGGAGGGTTACCGTACGAGCAGTACTTC. It specifies CASSSAGGLPYEQYF.

This clone was counted only a few times. The chain is built from TRBV2 and TRBJ2-7; 7 bases align to TRBD2. Trimming cost V 11 bases and J 4 bases; bases outside gene matches: 8. Germline V CDR1 and CDR2: SNHLY, FYNNEI. This CDR3 contains 12 residues. As DNA, the CDR3 is TGTGCCCACGGCGGGAGCGTGTACGAGCAGTACTTC. This gives the protein CAHGGSVYEQYF.

The chain carries TRBV5-8 and TRBJ2-2, with 8 bases identical to TRBD2. The CDR3 length is 16 residues. Losses at the gene ends were 5 bases for V and 6 bases for J; bases not matched to a gene: 12. Germline V CDR1 and CDR2: SGHTS, YDEGEE. Here the CDR3 reads CASRSYSGTRAGELFF. As DNA, the CDR3 is TGTGCCAGCAGATCATATAGCGGGACGAGGGCCGGGGAGCTGTTTTTT.

The rearrangement joins TRBV2 to TRBJ2-5; 8 bases are a match to TRBD2. V dropped 4 bases and J dropped 3; count of bases not matched to a gene: 4. The CDR3 contains 14 residues. Per the germline V gene, CDR1 is SNHLY and CDR2 is FYNNEI. DNA of the CDR3: TGTGCCAGCAGTGTTACAGCGGGAGAAGAGACCCAGTACTTC. Translating gives CASSVTAGEETQYF.

CDR3 loop: CASTGGNEQFF. As DNA, the CDR3 is TGTGCCAGCACGGGCGGGAATGAGCAGTTCTTC. The chain combines TRBV27 with TRBJ2-1, with D possibly matching TRBD2 (5 bases). This CDR3 is 11 amino acids long. Germline V gene data show CDR1 as MNHEY and CDR2 as SMNVEV (reference sequence). The germline V and J ends were trimmed by 7 bases and 7 bases, with 8 bases remaining between them.

On this clone itself: This sample also contains other DNA sequences that code for the same CDR3. V gene TRBV15 combines with J gene TRBJ1-2; 8 bases match TRBD1. The V segment lost 1 base and the J segment 5 bases; nucleotides outside the gene matches: 0. Germline-derived CDR1 and CDR2 are LNHNV and YYDKDF (reference sequence). The CDR3 loop spans 13 amino acids. The CDR3 protein is CATSRGTGYGYTF. CDR3 DNA sequence: TGTGCCACCAGCAGAGGGACAGGGTATGGCTACACCTTC.

The chain uses TRBV19 and TRBJ2-7; 7 bases are shared with TRBD1. V trimming: 6 bases; J trimming: 6 bases; junction bases outside the gene matches: 2. The CDR3 runs to 11 residues. CDR1 and CDR2 (germline): LNHDA, SQIVND (reference sequence). CDR3 DNA sequence: TGTGCCAGTAGGACAGGGCTCGAGCAGTACTTC. It yields the protein CASRTGLEQYF.

The chain joins TRBV28 to TRBJ2-7, with a possible D match to TRBD2 (6 bases). V shed 5 bases and J shed 0 bases, with 14 bases lying between them. Per germline, CDR1 MDHEN and CDR2 SYDVKM. The CDR3 sequence is 15 residues long. CDR3 sequence: CASSHSSGPSYEQYF. In DNA, the CDR3 is TGTGCCAGCAGTCACTCGAGCGGGCCCTCCTACGAGCAGTACTTC.

The rearrangement links TRBV7-9 to TRBJ2-1; possible D gene TRBD1, 5 bases. This CDR3 is 15 amino acids long. The V end lost 5 bases, the J end lost 7 bases, and 18 bases lay between the germline ends. Per the germline V gene, CDR1 is SEHNR and CDR2 is FQNEAQ (reference sequence). The CDR3 reads CASSPRGTLFNEQFF. For the CDR3, the DNA is TGTGCCAGCAGCCCTAGGGGTACCCTCTTTAATGAGCAGTTCTTC.

V and J are TRBV4-3 and TRBJ2-1; TRBD2 agrees at 12 bases. The CDR3 covers 17 residues. In germline, CDR1 is LGHNA, CDR2 YSLEER. Unmatched junction bases numbered 4, after V lost 0 bases and J lost 4 bases. CDR3 residues: CASSQDRGTSGYNEQFF. As DNA, the CDR3 is TGCGCCAGCAGCCAAGATCGAGGGACTAGCGGGTACAATGAGCAGTTCTTC.

The chain carries TRBV6-5 and TRBJ2-3; 10 bases match TRBD2. CDR1 is MNHEY, CDR2 SVGAGI, per germline. J lost 1 base, V lost 4 bases, and 5 bases had no gene match. This CDR3 has 16 residues. For the CDR3, the DNA is TGTGCCAGCAGTTTGCTAGCGGGAGCGGGCACAGATACGCAGTATTTT. Residues: CASSLLAGAGTDTQYF.

The gene calls are TRBV27 and TRBJ1-1; no definite D call. The CDR3 is 15 amino acids. Trimming removed 6 bases at V and 6 bases at J, with 20 bases between. The V gene's germline CDR1 is MNHEY and CDR2 SMNVEV (reference sequence). CDR3 DNA: TGTGCCAGCAGCTCTCTCGTTTGGGCGGGGTCTGAAGCTTTCTTT. Its protein product is CASSSLVWAGSEAFF.

This chain joins TRBV7-9 and TRBJ2-3, with a possible D match to TRBD1 (6 bases). The CDR3 is 15 amino acids. V gave up 5 bases and J gave up 2 bases, with 14 bases separating them. Germline values: CDR1 SEHNR, CDR2 FQNEAQ (reference sequence). The CDR3 coding sequence is TGTGCCAGCAGCGTCGAGACAGGACCCACAGATACGCAGTATTTT. Translation gives CASSVETGPTDTQYF.

This chain links TRBV6-1 with TRBJ2-7; the D gene is possibly TRBD1 (5 bases). The CDR3 is made up of 13 amino acids. V lost 5 bases and J lost 4, with 12 bases in between. Germline values: CDR1 MNHNS, CDR2 SASEGT. The CDR3 sequence: CASSPGRSYEQYF. CDR3 coding DNA: TGTGCCAGCAGTCCAGGGCGCAGTTACGAGCAGTACTTC.

This clone has a handful of counts. The V gene is TRBV5-4, the J gene TRBJ1-1; 7 nucleotides align to TRBD1. V shed 9 bases, J shed 0 bases, and the junction held 2 bases outside the gene matches. This CDR3 has 12 residues. Germline values: CDR1 SGHNT, CDR2 YYREEE (reference sequence). CDR3 DNA sequence: TGTGCCACTACAGGGGTGAACACTGAAGCTTTCTTT. This sequence encodes CATTGVNTEAFF.

The chain carries TRBV28 and TRBJ2-7, with D maybe TRBD2 (6 bases). There are 17 residues in the CDR3. CDR1 is MDHEN, CDR2 SYDVKM, per germline. Trimming left V 4 bases short and J 4 bases short, with 23 bases between. CDR3 region: CASSSLWEAESVYEQYF. DNA of the CDR3: TGTGCCAGCAGTTCCCTCTGGGAGGCCGAGTCGGTATACGAGCAGTACTTC.

This clone is judged medium-sized. The CDR3 nucleotides are TGTGCCAGCAGTCTGAGACAGGTATCTGGGGCCAACGTCCTGACTTTC. Translating it yields CASSLRQVSGANVLTF. The chain combines TRBV28 with TRBJ2-6; TRBD1 is a possible D gene (6 bases). The ends were cut back, 5 bases at V and 1 base at J, with 12 bases in the middle. The V gene's germline CDR1 is MDHEN and CDR2 SYDVKM. This CDR3 is 16 amino acids long.

This clone was picked up one time. The identical CDR3 is also encoded by other nucleotide sequences in the sample. The chain joins TRBV5-1 to TRBJ2-7, with 7 bases aligning to TRBD1. V lost 2 bases, J lost 3 bases, and 2 bases stayed unmatched. CDR1 SGHRS and CDR2 YFSETQ come from the germline V gene. This CDR3 comprises 13 residues. CDR3 protein: CASSFAGGYEQYF. CDR3 sequence (DNA): TGCGCCAGCAGCTTCGCAGGGGGCTACGAGCAGTACTTC.

This clone has only a few counts. The chain combines TRBV11-2 with TRBJ2-7; D unresolved. The ends were cut back, 5 bases at V and 2 bases at J, with 10 bases in the middle. The CDR3 covers 13 residues. The germline V gene encodes CDR1 SGHAT and CDR2 FQNNGV. The CDR3 spells CASSLQTAYEQYF. Written as DNA, the CDR3 is TGTGCCAGCAGCCTACAAACAGCCTACGAGCAGTACTTC. Full variable domain (missing parts from reference TRBV11-2 and TRBJ2-7): EAGVAQSPRYKIIEKRQSVAFWCNPISGHATLYWYQQILGQGPKLLIQFQNNGVVDDSQLPKDRFSAERLKGVDSTLKIQPAKLEDSAVYLCASSLQTAYEQYFGPGTRLTVT.

The CDR3: CASSLLLSSYNEQFF. Written as DNA, the CDR3 is TGTGCCAGCAGTTTACTCCTTAGCTCCTACAATGAGCAGTTCTTC. The chain carries TRBV27 and TRBJ2-1; no clear D gene. The germline CDR1 and CDR2 sequences are MNHEY and SMNVEV (reference sequence). CDR3 length: 15 amino acids. Trimming removed 2 bases at V and 0 bases at J, with 8 bases between.

The chain recombines TRBV2 with TRBJ1-1; 8 bases map to TRBD1. Germline V gene data show CDR1 as SNHLY and CDR2 as FYNNEI. CDR3 length equals 14 residues. Trimming cost V 6 bases and J 5 bases; bases outside gene matches: 8. CDR3 in amino acids: CASSSPDRGTEAFF. CDR3 DNA: TGTGCCAGCAGCTCCCCCGACAGGGGTACTGAAGCTTTCTTT.

The chain carries TRBV4-2 and TRBJ2-1; 9 bases fit TRBD2. V dropped 4 bases and J dropped 8; count of bases not matched to a gene: 9. From germline, CDR1 is LGHNA and CDR2 YNFKEQ. The CDR3 spans 15 residues. CDR3 nucleotide sequence: TGTGCCAGCAGCCCCGGGACTAGCACGACCTATGAGCAGTTCTTC. Protein product: CASSPGTSTTYEQFF.

By proportion, this clone is large. This rearrangement joins TRBV7-9 to TRBJ2-7; 10 nucleotides match TRBD1. CDR3 length equals 14 residues. Germline V gene data show CDR1 as SEHNR and CDR2 as FQNEAQ (reference sequence). J lost 2 bases, V lost 7 bases, and 5 bases had no gene match. The CDR3 DNA reads TGTGCCAGCACCTTTGGACAGGGGGCCTACGAGCAGTACTTC. Protein: CASTFGQGAYEQYF.

J is TRBJ2-1 and V is TRBV25-1; perhaps TRBD2 as D (6 bases). Germline V CDR1 and CDR2: MGHDK, SYGVNS. The length of the CDR3 is 15 residues. V lost 6 bases to trimming and J lost 0 bases, with 12 bases between them. CDR3 in DNA: TGTGCCAGCAGCCGGGGGACCCTCTCCTACAATGAGCAGTTCTTC. It codes for CASSRGTLSYNEQFF.

The rearrangement uses TRBV7-3 and TRBJ2-1; 8 nucleotides align to TRBD1. Looked up from germline, CDR1 is SGHTA and CDR2 is FQGTGA. J lost 0 bases, V lost 5 bases, and 9 bases had no gene match. The CDR3 covers 17 residues. CDR3 protein: CASSLGQGLSSYNEQFF. The CDR3 coding sequence is TGTGCCAGCAGCCTCGGACAGGGCTTGAGCTCCTACAATGAGCAGTTCTTC.